Following are 9 T cell receptor beta chains from one sample sequenced in a study of blood T cell repertoires in COVID-19. Profiling relied on immunoSEQ multiplex PCR, and the TCRdb table lists in-frame clones only, not all of them. This table has roughly 400,000 clones, about 89% appearing once. The material sequenced was peripheral blood. Receptors originate from a woman in her fifties or sixties with COVID-19, enrolled during active disease.

This chain connects TRBV7-8 to TRBJ2-7, with 11 bases identical to TRBD1. After removal of 5 bases from V and 6 bases from J, the junction contained 6 bases not matched to a gene. CDR3 length: 14 residues. The germline CDR1 and CDR2 sequences are SGHVS and FQNEAQ. CDR3 sequence: CASSPRGTGGEQYF. CDR3 nucleotide sequence: TGTGCCAGCAGCCCACGGGGGACAGGGGGCGAGCAGTACTTC.

J is TRBJ2-7 and V is TRBV10-3; 8 bases line up with TRBD1. V trimming: 2 bases; J trimming: 3 bases; junction bases outside the gene matches: 0. Germline loops: CDR1 ENHRY, CDR2 SYGVKD. This CDR3 is built from 13 residues. This CDR3 is CAISEDRGYEQYF. CDR3 coding DNA: TGTGCCATCAGTGAGGACAGGGGCTACGAGCAGTACTTC.

The J gene is TRBJ2-2, the V gene TRBV20-1; D not certain. Germline V gene lookup returns CDR1 DFQATT and CDR2 SNEGSKA (reference sequence). The length of the CDR3 is 11 residues. V shed 6 bases and J shed 7 bases, with 9 bases lying between them. The CDR3 protein is CSAHGVGELFF. In nucleotides, the CDR3 is TGCAGTGCCCACGGAGTCGGGGAGCTGTTTTTT.

The J gene is TRBJ2-3, the V gene TRBV7-3; TRBD2 matches at 8 bases. Germline V CDR1 and CDR2: SGHTA, FQGTGA. With V trimmed by 5 bases and J by 3 bases, 7 bases remained unmatched. The CDR3 consists of 15 residues. The CDR3 bases are TGTGCCAGCAGCCCAAGCGGGGGAAGGACAGATACGCAGTATTTT. Its protein product is CASSPSGGRTDTQYF.

The V and J genes are TRBV11-2 and TRBJ1-4; weak D call: TRBD1 (6 bases). In germline, CDR1 is SGHAT, CDR2 FQNNGV. There are 14 residues in the CDR3. V gave up 8 bases and J gave up 6 bases, with 16 bases separating them. The CDR3 sequence: CASCCGAGDEKLFF. CDR3 DNA sequence: TGTGCCAGCTGCTGTGGGGCAGGGGATGAAAAACTGTTTTTT.

V and J are TRBV6-5 and TRBJ1-1, with a tentative D call TRBD1 (5 bases). Germline CDR1 MNHEY, CDR2 SVGAGI. V was pared by 7 bases and J by 0 bases, with 12 bases between. The length of the CDR3 is 14 residues. DNA of the CDR3: TGTGCCAGCAATTGGGTGGGGCTGAACACTGAAGCTTTCTTT. Translated: CASNWVGLNTEAFF.

The sample holds a few counts of this clone. The V gene is TRBV19, the J gene TRBJ1-5; D may be TRBD1 (6 bases). This CDR3 has 15 residues. Germline CDR1 LNHDA, CDR2 SQIVND (reference sequence). V lost 1 base to trimming and J lost 7 bases, with 14 bases between them. The CDR3: CASSIVPGAPQPQHF. DNA for the CDR3: TGTGCCAGTAGTATAGTACCAGGGGCCCCCCAGCCCCAGCATTTT. The whole variable domain, filled in from reference TRBV19 and TRBJ1-5, reads DGGITQSPKYLFRKEGQNVTLSCEQNLNHDAMYWYRQDPGQGLRLIYYSQIVNDFQKGDIAEGYSVSREKKESFPLTVTSAQKNPTAFYLCASSIVPGAPQPQHFGDGTRLSIL.

This chain joins TRBV29-1 and TRBJ2-3; D is uncertain. The V gene's germline CDR1 is SQVTM and CDR2 ANQGSEA. V lost 5 bases to trimming and J lost 6 bases, with 12 bases between them. This CDR3 is 12 amino acids long. In DNA form, the CDR3 reads TGCAGCGTTAGGAGTCCGACGGATACGCAGTATTTT. This encodes CSVRSPTDTQYF.

V is TRBV9 and J is TRBJ1-6; D gene uncertain. CDR3 length: 14 residues. Germline lookup yields CDR1 SGDLS and CDR2 YYNGEE. Trimming cost V 0 bases and J 9 bases, with 10 bases left between them. The CDR3 DNA reads TGTGCCAGCAGCGTAGGAGGCAAAAGTTCACCCCTCCACTTT. The encoded protein is CASSVGGKSSPLHF.